The 20 T cell receptor beta chains below all came from one sample that was sequenced in a study of CD8 T cells in Susac syndrome. With random hexamers, about 0.45 to 1 ug RNA was reverse transcribed. TCRdb re-called the immunoSEQ multiplex PCR reads with MiXCR, one entry per CDR3 protein. The sample gives about 150,000 distinct CDR3 sequences, just under 97% of which show up once; 0.13% to 0.15% is in the top ten. The sequenced material came from CD8+ T cells from PBMCs. These receptors were taken from a human donor with multiple sclerosis.

This clonotype was counted only a few times. The CDR3 sequence is CAWSVGTGPYEQYV. CDR3 nucleotide sequence: TGTGCCTGGAGTGTAGGAACAGGACCTTACGAGCAGTACGTC. This chain links TRBV30 with TRBJ2-7, with D maybe TRBD1 (5 bases). Looked up from germline, CDR1 is GTSNPN and CDR2 is SVGIG (reference sequence). V lost 0 bases and J 4 bases, leaving 13 bases between the germline ends. The CDR3 length is 14 residues.

The V gene is TRBV13, the J gene TRBJ2-1, with D perhaps TRBD2 (7 bases). The V gene lost 5 bases and the J gene lost 5 bases, with 22 bases spanning the gap. The germline V gene has CDR1 PRHDT and CDR2 FYEKMQ (reference sequence). The CDR3 extends over 17 amino acids. The CDR3 here is CASSLRSLGGADNEQFF. In DNA, the CDR3 is TGTGCCAGCAGCCTCCGATCTTTGGGGGGGGCCGACAATGAGCAGTTCTTC.

The rearrangement links TRBV2 to TRBJ2-7; D not resolved. CDR1 is SNHLY, CDR2 FYNNEI, per germline. Trimming removed 7 bases from V and 4 bases from J, with 11 bases in between. This CDR3 is 12 amino acids long. CDR3 amino acids: CASKGSKYEQYF. Here the CDR3 DNA reads TGTGCCAGCAAGGGAAGTAAGTACGAGCAGTACTTC.

The chain employs TRBV2 and TRBJ2-7; 7 bases map to TRBD2. The V gene end was trimmed by 6 bases and the J gene end by 5 bases; junction bases not matched to a gene: 10. The CDR3 loop spans 14 amino acids. Looked up from germline, CDR1 is SNHLY and CDR2 is FYNNEI. In DNA, the CDR3 is TGTGCCAGCAGGACACCTTCGGGAGGTAACGAGCAGTACGTC. It is translated as CASRTPSGGNEQYV.

For this clonotype: A read error may account for a junction end that differs from germline. The chain is built from TRBV7-7 and TRBJ1-1; D remains ambiguous. Germline-derived CDR1 and CDR2 are SSHAT and FNYEAQ (reference sequence). The CDR3 totals 13 residues. The CDR3 DNA sequence: TGTGCTAGCAGCTCGAAGGTCGGCACTGAAGCTTTCTTT. It codes for CASSSKVGTEAFF. The whole variable domain, filled in from reference TRBV7-7 and TRBJ1-1, reads GAGVSQSPRYKVTKRGQDVTLRCDPISSHATLYWYQQALGQGPEFLTYFNYEAQPDKSGLPSDRFSAERPEGSISTLTIQRTEQRDSAMYRCASSSKVGTEAFFGQGTRLTVV.

The chain recombines TRBV30 with TRBJ2-3; D might be TRBD2 (7 bases). The germline V gene encodes CDR1 GTSNPN and CDR2 SVGIG (reference sequence). V was shortened by 3 bases and J by 6 bases, with 16 bases between the two germline ends. There are 14 residues in the CDR3. Here the CDR3 reads CAWRPAGAGDTQYF. The CDR3 DNA is TGTGCCTGGAGACCTGCGGGGGCGGGGGATACGCAGTATTTT.

V gene TRBV19 combines with J gene TRBJ1-1; D is uncertain. This CDR3 is built from 18 residues. With 0 bases removed from V and 1 base from J, the gap between germline ends came to 18 bases. Germline V gene sequence: CDR1 LNHDA, CDR2 SQIVND (reference sequence). CDR3: CASSIDLGASISNTEAFF. For the CDR3, the DNA is TGTGCCAGTAGTATAGATCTCGGAGCGAGCATATCGAACACTGAAGCTTTCTTT.

This sequence joins TRBV30 and TRBJ1-2; D uncertain. Germline lookup yields CDR1 GTSNPN and CDR2 SVGIG (reference sequence). There are 12 residues in the CDR3. Trimming left V 8 bases short and J 6 bases short, with 16 bases between. CDR3 nucleotide sequence: TGTGCCGGAGAACGGCCCACAGATGGCTACACCTTC. Translation: CAGERPTDGYTF.

The chain joins TRBV29-1 to TRBJ1-1; perhaps TRBD1 as D (6 bases). This CDR3 has 12 residues. Germline V gives CDR1 SQVTM, CDR2 ANQGSEA. Trimming took 8 bases from V and 5 from J, leaving 15 bases between them. The CDR3 coding sequence is TGCAGCATCCGGGACACCAATACTGAAGCTTTCTTT. Protein sequence: CSIRDTNTEAFF.

The V gene is TRBV9, the J gene TRBJ2-2; the D is unclear. From germline, CDR1 is SGDLS and CDR2 YYNGEE. Trimming pared 3 bases from V and 3 bases from J, leaving 6 bases between. The CDR3 sequence is 13 residues long. The CDR3, as DNA: TGTGCCAGCAGCGCGACGGACACCGGGGAGCTGTTTTTT. It encodes CASSATDTGELFF.

J is TRBJ2-7 and V is TRBV7-9; D is ambiguous. V lost 0 bases and J 5 bases, leaving 5 bases between the germline ends. The CDR3 loop spans 12 amino acids. The V gene's germline CDR1 is SEHNR and CDR2 FQNEAQ (reference sequence). The CDR3 sequence is CASSLALDEQYF. CDR3 nucleotides: TGTGCCAGCAGCTTAGCATTGGACGAGCAGTACTTC.

V usage is TRBV7-8 and J usage is TRBJ2-1; 8 nucleotides match TRBD2. The V segment lost 4 bases and the J segment 7 bases; nucleotides outside the gene matches: 12. The CDR3 covers 16 residues. Germline V gives CDR1 SGHVS, CDR2 FQNEAQ. The CDR3 is CASSYYGGAGKNEQFF. DNA for the CDR3: TGTGCCAGCAGCTACTACGGGGGGGCAGGGAAGAATGAGCAGTTCTTC.

J is TRBJ2-1 and V is TRBV20-1; maybe TRBD2 (6 bases). CDR1 is DFQATT, CDR2 SNEGSKA, per germline (reference sequence). The V end lost 5 bases, the J end lost 4 bases, and 15 bases lay between the germline ends. The CDR3 is made up of 14 amino acids. CDR3 region: CSAPGTLNYNEQFF. In DNA, the CDR3 is TGCAGTGCTCCCGGGACTTTGAATTACAATGAGCAGTTCTTC.

V is TRBV6-4 and J is TRBJ2-3; D unclear. The germline CDR1 and CDR2 sequences are MRHNA and SNTAGT. V lost 3 bases and J lost 0, with 10 bases in between. This CDR3 is 15 amino acids long. CDR3 sequence: CASSEATGSTDTQYF. The CDR3 DNA sequence: TGTGCCAGCAGTGAAGCAACCGGCAGCACAGATACGCAGTATTTT.

The V and J genes are TRBV5-6 and TRBJ2-7; 10 nucleotides align to TRBD1. V dropped 2 bases and J dropped 3; count of bases not matched to a gene: 8. Germline V lookup: CDR1 SGHDT, CDR2 YYEEEE. CDR3 length equals 16 residues. The DNA of the CDR3 is TGTGCCAGCAGCTTCGGGACGGGACAGGGGATCTACGAGCAGTACGTC. Protein: CASSFGTGQGIYEQYV.

The chain uses TRBV12-3 or TRBV12-4 and TRBJ1-2; D gene uncertain. Trimming removed 0 bases from V and 2 bases from J, with 4 bases in between. This CDR3 has 13 amino acids. The CDR3 loop reads CASSLAINYGYTF. The DNA for the CDR3 is TGTGCCAGCAGTTTAGCAATAAACTATGGCTACACCTTC.

V gene TRBV20-1 combines with J gene TRBJ1-2; the match to TRBD1 covers 8 bases. CDR1 DFQATT and CDR2 SNEGSKA come from the germline V gene (reference sequence). V was clipped by 2 bases and J by 5 bases; unmatched bases: 13. The CDR3 is 16 residues long. The CDR3 reads CSARPPRGRGLYGYTF. CDR3 DNA sequence: TGCAGTGCTAGACCTCCCCGAGGCAGGGGGCTTTATGGCTACACCTTC.

The chain has TRBV6-2 or TRBV6-3 and TRBJ2-1, with D unclear. CDR1 and CDR2 (germline): MNHEY, SVGEGT. The V and J ends lost 2 bases and 0 bases respectively, with 8 bases between them. This CDR3 has 15 amino acids. CDR3 in DNA: TGTGCCAGCAGTTACCGTGAAAGCTCCTACAATGAGCAGTTCTTC. Amino acids: CASSYRESSYNEQFF.

The V gene is TRBV29-1, the J gene TRBJ2-5; TRBD1 matches at 9 bases. Germline CDR1 SQVTM, CDR2 ANQGSEA. The CDR3 sequence is 16 residues long. Trimming at V came to 6 bases and at J to 4 bases, leaving 15 bases not matched to a gene. The CDR3 coding sequence is TGCAGCGTGGGACCTCCGGGACAGGGACGGGGAGAGACCCAGTACTTC. Protein: CSVGPPGQGRGETQYF.

The chain joins TRBV6-5 to TRBJ1-1; D perhaps matches TRBD1 (5 bases). Looked up from germline, CDR1 is MNHEY and CDR2 is SVGAGI. Deletions cut 5 bases from V and 10 bases from J, with 14 bases between. CDR3 length: 12 residues. CDR3 amino acids: CASSGWGGAAFF. In nucleotides, the CDR3 is TGTGCCAGCAGTGGGTGGGGTGGGGCAGCTTTCTTT.